This entry is about one T cell receptor (beta chain). No cognate antigen has been identified for it. No base-level quality is on record; no much larger clone is a single base apart. TCRbeta CDR3 regions were amplified from genomic DNA using the immunoSEQ Assay, a bias-controlled multiplex PCR. In the original analysis: Within the assay, amplification of reference gene primers was used to estimate how many nucleated cells each sample contained. To quantify the absolute abundance of each unique TCRbeta CDR3 rearrangement, sequence reads were collapsed and filtered. Productive Simpson clonality was computed per sample as the square root of Simpson's diversity index over productive rearrangements. TCRdb limited this immuneACCESS table to in-frame rearrangements with V and J called. A share of clones is missing; checked studies link under half to unresolved V genes, and the rest is unexplained. The DNA gave D and trimming, while V, J and clone size come from that table. Within this sample are about 300,000 clones, with roughly nine tenths of them counted one time only. The ten largest clones take up approximately 1.8% of the sample.

This specimen belongs to a study of blood T cell repertoires in COVID-19 (dated by TCRdb to about 2020). For the wider study: Samples covering the acute and convalescent phases of COVID-19 were provided by collaborators in the United States, Italy and Spain. A freely available public database, intended as a resource for researchers studying the immune response to SARS-CoV-2, is where the repertoires were released. Samples came from the ongoing ImmuneRACE study (first 160 participants) plus 1,254 subjects from 6 global collaborators. Sample metadata almost always included a de-identified subject ID, COVID-19 status, age in years and sex. Where available, HLA class I and class II types were taken from metadata supplied by the sample provider and were not determined by assay-based typing. Subjects who had been exposed to COVID-19, were actively infected with it, or had recovered from it provided the deeply sampled blood TCRbeta repertoires that made up the dataset. The material from the prospective study consisted of cDNA or gDNA derived from T cells, B-cell-depleted T cells, or PBMCs.

At one collaborating source in Seattle, patients were enrolled during active infection and were followed longitudinally through the course of disease. The collaborating institutions used their own protocols to collect whole blood in K2EDTA tubes. Collaborator samples were shipped for TCRbeta analysis as frozen whole blood, isolated PBMCs, or DNA extracted from either sample type. General findings and caveats noted by the study authors: The quantity of clinical and demographic metadata differed by source and by participant and was supplied without curation.

Sample: peripheral blood. This sequence originates from a woman aged 25 to 45 with COVID-19, enrolled during active disease.

CDR3 region: CAWSWEGWSPLHF. The sequenced DNA is TGTGCCTGGAGTTGGGAGGGTTGGTCACCCCTCCACTTT. The receptor chain draws on TRBV30 and TRBJ1-6, with no confident D gene call. V and J lose 2 bases and 10 bases, and a span of 12 bases separates them. The CDR3 contains 13 residues, cysteine and phenylalanine counted. The kept DNA is CDR3 alone, 39 bases in frame from the first base. The CDR1 and CDR2 encoded by the germline V gene (reference sequence) are GTSNPN and SVGIG.